The clone carrying this T cell receptor beta chain appeared a single time. These data are taken from a study of blood T cell repertoires in COVID-19. Study as a whole: There were acute and convalescent COVID-19 samples, and they came from the United States, Italy and Spain. PBMCs, B-cell-depleted T cells, or T cells were the source of the cDNA or gDNA that made up the material.

J was trimmed by 3 bases and V by 7 bases; bases with no gene match: 4. The CDR3 is made up of 13 amino acids. The protocol was immunoSEQ multiplex PCR, while the TCRdb copy is restricted to in-frame clones and leaves out a portion. The sample has 35,000 to 50,000 clones, about 70% seen once. The rearrangement joins TRBV12-3 or TRBV12-4 to TRBJ1-1; 8 positions agree with TRBD1. Specimen: peripheral blood. This receptor was obtained from an elderly man with acute or convalescent COVID-19. The CDR3: CASKRQGYTEAFF. CDR3 bases: TGTGCCAGCAAAAGACAGGGGTACACTGAAGCTTTCTTT.